The T cell receptor (beta chain) under discussion was sequenced for a study of cytomegalovirus exposure and HLA in healthy donors. General observations from the study: First-cohort TCR clusters were later found to tend to co-occur in the roughly 110 validation repertoires. Confirmation in vitro established that a few CMV-associated chains were specific for CMV antigens.

Donors were drawn from the approximately 110-subject validation cohort, separate from the approximately 700-subject first cohort. The CDR3 covers 15 residues. Trimming cost V 5 bases and J 7 bases; bases outside gene matches: 17. Germline V CDR1 and CDR2: GTSNPN, SVGIG (reference sequence). As to this clone: Its antigen is undetermined.

Sequencing used immunoSEQ multiplex PCR; TCRdb keeps in-frame clones, though not all of them. The sample includes 150,000 or so clones, around 88% seen only once; the top ten take approximately 20%. The V and J genes are TRBV30 and TRBJ2-7; 7 bases line up with TRBD2. The source of this sequence is a man aged 18 to 35 in good health and CMV-seropositive. Sequencing used PBMCs. CDR3 in DNA: TGTGCCTGGGGCCCCTTCCTGGCGGGAGTCAAAGAGCAGTACTTC. It translates to CAWGPFLAGVKEQYF.